This T cell receptor (beta chain) was sequenced during a study of blood T cells in healthy people across ages. Combining a sample-barcoded 5' primer with a J-beta primer mix, a second PCR ran for roughly 6 to 11 cycles. Every sample gave at least 3 million paired-end reads containing CDR3. MiXCR, applied by TCRdb to the 5' RACE reads, yields one record per CDR3 protein. The top ten clones hold around 14% of a sample with about 1.1 million distinct CDR3 sequences, more than 30% of them seen once. This clonotype appeared many times. This sequence was found in a man aged 18 to 30 in good health. The sequenced sample was blood.

Here the CDR3 reads CASSYGRNQPQHF. For the CDR3, the DNA is TGTGCCAGCAGTTACGGGCGCAATCAGCCCCAGCATTTT. V is TRBV6-2 or TRBV6-3 and J is TRBJ1-5; D is uncertain. Trimming removed 2 bases from V and 2 bases from J, with 4 bases in between. The CDR3 totals 13 residues. Germline values: CDR1 MNHEY, CDR2 SVGEGT.